Listed below are T cell receptor beta chains from one sample, sequenced in a study of post-analysis software for immune sequencing data. TCRdb fed the PCR reads into MiXCR, producing one record per CDR3 protein. The sample shows roughly 730,000 distinct CDR3 sequences, about 27% of them seen only once. What was sequenced was blood. Receptors were obtained from a girl between 5 and 17 years old with multiple sclerosis. Both conserved end residues are part of each CDR3.

j_gene: TRBJ2-3
v_gene: TRBV4-2
CDR3aa: CAVRQGADTQYF

j_gene: TRBJ1-2
v_gene: TRBV14
CDR3aa: CASSHPKTAAVNYGYTF

j_gene: TRBJ2-1
v_gene: TRBV7-2
CDR3aa: CASNLGLAGPVDEQFF

j_gene: TRBJ1-4
v_gene: TRBV20-1
CDR3aa: CSATPGQGDEKLFF

j_gene: TRBJ1-2
v_gene: TRBV9
CDR3aa: CASSGLGVAPYGYTF

j_gene: TRBJ2-7
v_gene: TRBV5-5
CDR3aa: CASGPTGGESSYEQYF

j_gene: TRBJ2-1
v_gene: TRBV29-1
CDR3aa: CSVGDTSPTAEQFF

j_gene: TRBJ1-6
v_gene: TRBV7-2
CDR3aa: CASSRTGGPTPSPLHF

j_gene: TRBJ1-1
v_gene: TRBV6-6
CDR3aa: CASSYPGGYTEAFF

j_gene: TRBJ2-1
v_gene: TRBV7-9
CDR3aa: CASSAGRSYNEQFF

j_gene: TRBJ2-5
v_gene: TRBV9
CDR3aa: CASSVARVASRETQYF

j_gene: TRBJ1-2
v_gene: TRBV6-5
CDR3aa: CASSYSREYHYGYTF

j_gene: TRBJ2-5
v_gene: TRBV5-1
CDR3aa: CAGSLAMETQYF

j_gene: NA
v_gene: TRBV28
CDR3aa: CAGSPPGETQYF

j_gene: TRBJ2-2
v_gene: TRBV20-1
CDR3aa: CSARRLANTGELFF

j_gene: TRBJ1-1
v_gene: TRBV2
CDR3aa: CASSEYMDRAKWMNTEAFF

j_gene: TRBJ2-5
v_gene: TRBV20-1
CDR3aa: CSARSAPARDAVQYF

j_gene: TRBJ2-5
v_gene: TRBV7-2
CDR3aa: CASRNKRDGETQYF

j_gene: TRBJ2-3
v_gene: TRBV7-9
CDR3aa: CASSSLRAGYTDTQYF

j_gene: TRBJ2-7
v_gene: TRBV20-1
CDR3aa: CSASALAGGGQQYF

j_gene: TRBJ2-3
v_gene: TRBV10-1
CDR3aa: CASSEIGGGVTDTQYF

j_gene: TRBJ2-5
v_gene: TRBV7-2
CDR3aa: CASTLTPGDQQYF

j_gene: TRBJ2-7
v_gene: TRBV28
CDR3aa: CASSLWAGSYEQYF

j_gene: TRBJ1-1
v_gene: TRBV7-9
CDR3aa: CASTPMNTEAFF

j_gene: TRBJ2-5
v_gene: TRBV7-2
CDR3aa: CANSRRAGETQYF

j_gene: TRBJ2-1
v_gene: TRBV7-2
CDR3aa: CASSPQQGGFNEQFF

j_gene: TRBJ2-7
v_gene: TRBV7-9
CDR3aa: CASSLAHGQGAIGSYEQYF

j_gene: TRBJ2-3
v_gene: TRBV6-5
CDR3aa: CASNTLSTDTQYF

j_gene: TRBJ2-7
v_gene: TRBV20-1
CDR3aa: CSADQRDISYEQYF

j_gene: TRBJ2-4
v_gene: TRBV4-3
CDR3aa: CASSQDQGSPPQNIQYF

j_gene: TRBJ1-2
v_gene: TRBV7-9
CDR3aa: CASSLSGRAGPRYGYTF

j_gene: TRBJ2-1
v_gene: TRBV7-8
CDR3aa: CASGPQYFYNEQFF

j_gene: TRBJ1-2
v_gene: TRBV6-5
CDR3aa: CASSPPGTASYYGYTF

j_gene: TRBJ2-7
v_gene: TRBV15
CDR3aa: CATSREGKYYEQYF

j_gene: TRBJ2-5
v_gene: TRBV10-3
CDR3aa: CATHGQNNEQYF

j_gene: TRBJ2-5
v_gene: TRBV20-1
CDR3aa: CSASPSGQETQYF

j_gene: TRBJ2-3
v_gene: TRBV27
CDR3aa: CASSLVSGRTDTQYF

j_gene: TRBJ2-7
v_gene: TRBV10-3
CDR3aa: CATGKGQGDYEQYF

j_gene: TRBJ2-1
v_gene: TRBV6-5
CDR3aa: CASSYSGLAGGNEQFF

j_gene: TRBJ2-1
v_gene: TRBV6-5
CDR3aa: CASSYSRREGSYNEQFF

j_gene: TRBJ1-1
v_gene: TRBV5-1
CDR3aa: CASSLVGGANTEAFF

j_gene: TRBJ1-2
v_gene: TRBV27
CDR3aa: CASRADRFNYGYTF

j_gene: TRBJ2-7
v_gene: TRBV6-5
CDR3aa: CASSYSRGADEQYF

j_gene: TRBJ1-5
v_gene: TRBV20-1
CDR3aa: CSAGAGGGGQPQHF

j_gene: TRBJ1-2
v_gene: TRBV7-9
CDR3aa: CASSPSNSARGYGYTF

j_gene: TRBJ2-4
v_gene: TRBV5-1
CDR3aa: CASSPHRAGDPVGIQYF

j_gene: TRBJ1-1
v_gene: TRBV28
CDR3aa: CASMAGPNTEAFF

j_gene: TRBJ2-3
v_gene: TRBV24-1
CDR3aa: CATSEQTSGRNTDTQYF

j_gene: TRBJ1-2
v_gene: TRBV7-9
CDR3aa: CASSPRTRPGYTF

j_gene: TRBJ2-1
v_gene: TRBV29-1
CDR3aa: CSVNRQVPKIGEQFF

j_gene: TRBJ2-2
v_gene: TRBV7-9
CDR3aa: CASSFTPSTSAPNTGELFF

j_gene: TRBJ2-1
v_gene: TRBV29-1
CDR3aa: CSVEGQSYNEQFF

j_gene: TRBJ1-2
v_gene: TRBV10-3
CDR3aa: CAISAAGMGGYTF

j_gene: TRBJ1-5
v_gene: TRBV20-1
CDR3aa: CSALRGGRPQHF

j_gene: TRBJ2-7
v_gene: TRBV20-1
CDR3aa: CSERKQGVYEQYF

j_gene: TRBJ1-2
v_gene: TRBV18
CDR3aa: CASSPRATVDNYGYTF

j_gene: TRBJ2-3
v_gene: TRBV10-3
CDR3aa: CAISDVLAGFSTDTQYF

j_gene: TRBJ1-4
v_gene: TRBV20-1
CDR3aa: CSAVGGYNEKLFF

j_gene: TRBJ1-4
v_gene: TRBV5-1
CDR3aa: CASSLEGGQGNEKLFF

j_gene: TRBJ2-3
v_gene: TRBV28
CDR3aa: CASRMGGQITDTQYF